Relative to its sample, the clone carrying this T cell receptor (beta chain) is medium-sized. TCRdb reprocessed the RT-PCR reads via MiXCR and lists one record per CDR3 protein. The sample lists a few hundred distinct CDR3 sequences, approximately 1.2% occurring once. The data derive from a study of patients and donors after allogeneic stem cell transplantation. The CDR3 is 20 amino acids. Trimming pared 3 bases from V and 0 bases from J, leaving 23 bases between. Germline V gene data show CDR1 as KGHDR and CDR2 as SFDVKD. This receptor was identified in a human donor who was either an allogeneic HSCT recipient or a stem cell or donor lymphocyte infusion donor (not recorded which). It is not recorded whose cells these are; they may come from a transplant donor. The rearrangement links TRBV24-1 to TRBJ1-3, with D possibly being TRBD1 (5 bases). The material sequenced was blood, either unsorted or a sorted T cell fraction (not recorded which). This CDR3 is CATSDLETVGLGSSGNTIYF. The CDR3 DNA sequence: TGTGCCACCAGTGATCTTGAGACAGTCGGGCTTGGGAGCTCTGGAAACACCATATATTTT.